The next 17 T cell receptor beta chains were all read from a single sample in a study of blood T cell repertoires in COVID-19. The table came from immunoSEQ multiplex PCR; TCRdb's copy has only in-frame clones and leaves some out. This repertoire shows 90,000 to 150,000 clones, approximately 80% found once; its top ten account for over 6.5%. Sequencing was done on a sample of peripheral blood. These receptors originate from a human donor in a cohort sampled during active COVID-19.

This clone is judged medium-sized. This chain joins TRBV7-9 and TRBJ2-3; 7 nucleotides match TRBD2. The V segment lost 1 base and the J segment 4 bases; nucleotides outside the gene matches: 5. CDR1 and CDR2 (germline): SEHNR, FQNEAQ (reference sequence). The CDR3 is made up of 15 amino acids. CDR3 coding DNA: TGTGCCAGCAGCTTAGGAGGTGGGAGGGCAGATACGCAGTATTTT. Its translation: CASSLGGGRADTQYF. Supplemented by reference TRBV7-9 and TRBJ2-3, the full variable domain reads DTGVSQNPRHKITKRGQNVTFRCDPISEHNRLYWYRQTLGQGPEFLTYFQNEAQLEKSRLLSDRFSAERPKGSFSTLEIQRTEQGDSAMYLCASSLGGGRADTQYFGPGTRLTVL.

To note about this clone: The same CDR3 is also encoded by other DNA sequences in this sample. This chain connects TRBV6-5 to TRBJ2-7, with 10 positions matching TRBD2. The CDR3 loop spans 15 amino acids. Germline-derived CDR1 and CDR2 are MNHEY and SVGAGI. V was clipped by 0 bases and J by 2 bases; unmatched bases: 1. This CDR3 reads CASSYSLAGAYEQYF. The CDR3 DNA reads as TGTGCCAGCAGTTACTCCCTAGCGGGAGCCTACGAGCAGTACTTC.

This chain connects TRBV10-1 to TRBJ2-1; D is perhaps TRBD2 (6 bases). V lost 2 bases to trimming and J lost 1 base, with 6 bases between them. Germline loops: CDR1 WNHNN, CDR2 SYGVQD (reference sequence). The CDR3 is 14 amino acids. The CDR3 DNA follows: TGCGCCAGCAGTGAGCGGGGGTCCTACAATGAGCAGTTCTTC. Translation: CASSERGSYNEQFF.

The rearrangement uses TRBV5-1 and TRBJ1-3; 7 bases match TRBD1. Germline V gene sequence: CDR1 SGHRS, CDR2 YFSETQ. V trimming: 5 bases; J trimming: 4 bases; junction bases outside the gene matches: 9. The CDR3 totals 15 residues. Written as DNA, the CDR3 is TGCGCCAGCAGTTCTACCACAGGGGACGGAAACACCATATATTTT. As protein: CASSSTTGDGNTIYF.

There are a few counts of this clone. The chain combines TRBV6-2 or TRBV6-3 with TRBJ1-1, with TRBD1 matching 8 bases. The CDR3 sequence is 13 residues long. V lost 4 bases and J lost 4; bases outside the gene matches: 2. The germline V gene encodes CDR1 MNHEY and CDR2 SVGEGT. The CDR3 sequence is CASSWTGITEAFF. In DNA, the CDR3 is TGTGCCAGCAGTTGGACAGGGATCACTGAAGCTTTCTTT.

The V call is TRBV28, the J call TRBJ2-7; 12 bases agree with TRBD1. Per germline, CDR1 MDHEN and CDR2 SYDVKM. Losses at the gene ends were 3 bases for V and 7 bases for J; bases not matched to a gene: 7. The CDR3 length is 15 residues. The CDR3 region has the DNA TGTGCCAGCAGTTTTGGGGGACAGGGGGCGTTTGAGCAGTACTTC. Amino acids: CASSFGGQGAFEQYF.

The chain joins TRBV3-1 (or the pseudogene TRBV3-2) to TRBJ2-7, with TRBD1 matching 12 bases. The trim removed 3 bases at V and 5 bases at J, leaving 14 bases unmatched. CDR1 is LGHDT and CDR2 is YNNKEL in the germline V gene (reference sequence). The CDR3 consists of 18 residues. CDR3 coding DNA: TGTGCCAGCAGCCACACCCAATCCAGGGGACAGGGGGCTCACGAGCAGTACTTC. This sequence encodes CASSHTQSRGQGAHEQYF.

The rearrangement uses TRBV5-1 and TRBJ1-1; D is uncertain. The CDR3 is made up of 13 amino acids. The germline CDR1 and CDR2 sequences are SGHRS and YFSETQ. Trimming took off 1 base at V and 4 bases at J, with 8 bases between the two ends. In DNA form, the CDR3 reads TGCGCCAGCAGCTTGTTGGGGAGCACTGAAGCTTTCTTT. Its protein product is CASSLLGSTEAFF.

The chain is built from TRBV6-5 and TRBJ1-4; maybe TRBD1 (5 bases). The CDR3 runs 13 residues. Germline V gene lookup returns CDR1 MNHEY and CDR2 SVGAGI. V was trimmed by 6 bases and J by 2 bases, leaving 7 bases between them. The CDR3 loop is CASRDMTNEKLFF. In DNA form, the CDR3 reads TGTGCCAGCAGGGACATGACTAATGAAAAACTGTTTTTT.

This clone was counted only a few times. The chain is built from TRBV10-1 and TRBJ2-7; 9 bases map to TRBD1. This CDR3 has 13 residues. Germline V gene lookup returns CDR1 WNHNN and CDR2 SYGVQD (reference sequence). After removal of 11 bases from V and 5 bases from J, the junction contained 10 bases not matched to a gene. For the CDR3, the DNA is TGCGCCGCTGGGGGGGACAGGGTCAACGAGCAGTACTTC. Translation gives CAAGGDRVNEQYF.

CDR3 in amino acids: CASSQGRGLWDTEAFF. The DNA of the CDR3 is TGTGCCAGCAGCCAAGGGAGGGGCCTTTGGGACACTGAAGCTTTCTTT. V gene TRBV14 combines with J gene TRBJ1-1, with TRBD1 as a possible D gene (5 bases). Trimming pared 1 base from V and 3 bases from J, leaving 15 bases between. Germline lookup yields CDR1 SGHDN and CDR2 FVKESK. The length of the CDR3 is 16 residues.

The genes are TRBV5-4 and TRBJ2-7; tentatively, D is TRBD2 (6 bases). The CDR3 runs to 15 residues. Between the trimmed V and J ends, which lost 3 bases and 3 bases, there was a span of 16 bases. CDR1 and CDR2 from the germline V gene are SGHNT and YYREEE (reference sequence). This CDR3 is CASSYFGSGRYEQYF. As DNA, the CDR3 is TGTGCCAGCAGCTATTTCGGGAGCGGGCGCTACGAGCAGTACTTC.

This chain uses TRBV12-5 with TRBJ1-5, with D perhaps TRBD1 (5 bases). Germline V lookup: CDR1 LGHNT, CDR2 FRNRAP. This CDR3 has 15 amino acids. V shed 2 bases and J shed 4 bases, with 12 bases lying between them. The CDR3 is CASGLNWGTNQPQHF. CDR3 in DNA: TGTGCTAGTGGTTTGAACTGGGGGACTAATCAGCCCCAGCATTTT.

V and J are TRBV13 and TRBJ1-2; 9 nucleotides match TRBD1. The germline V gene encodes CDR1 PRHDT and CDR2 FYEKMQ (reference sequence). Trimming took 1 base from V and 1 from J; bases not matched to a gene: 4. CDR3 length: 16 amino acids. CDR3 residues: CASSLDWDRDNYGYTF. In DNA form, the CDR3 reads TGTGCCAGCAGCTTAGATTGGGACAGGGATAACTATGGCTACACCTTC. The full variable domain, completed using reference TRBV13 and TRBJ1-2, is AAGVIQSPRHLIKEKRETATLKCYPIPRHDTVYWYQQGPGQDPQFLISFYEKMQSDKGSIPDRFSAQQFSDYHSELNMSSLELGDSALYFCASSLDWDRDNYGYTFGSGTRLTVV.

This clone was seen a handful of times. This chain uses TRBV5-1 with TRBJ1-1, with D unresolved. The CDR3 consists of 12 residues. V shed 3 bases and J shed 1 base, with 4 bases lying between them. Germline loops: CDR1 SGHRS, CDR2 YFSETQ. DNA of the CDR3: TGCGCCAGCAGCTCACAGAACACTGAAGCTTTCTTT. It encodes CASSSQNTEAFF.

This clone was observed a handful of times. The V and J genes are TRBV19 and TRBJ1-2; D possibly corresponds to TRBD1 (6 bases). The V gene's germline CDR1 is LNHDA and CDR2 SQIVND (reference sequence). V was shortened by 4 bases and J by 7 bases, with 16 bases between the two germline ends. The CDR3 totals 14 residues. The CDR3 bases are TGTGCCAGTAGTAACGAAGACAGGTTCTCTGGCTACACCTTC. This sequence encodes CASSNEDRFSGYTF.

The V and J genes are TRBV4-1 and TRBJ2-7; 9 nucleotides align to TRBD1. The germline V gene has CDR1 MGHRA and CDR2 YSYEKL. The CDR3 spans 15 residues. The V segment lost 4 bases and the J segment 6 bases; nucleotides outside the gene matches: 10. The chain's CDR3 is CASSLSVPGQGEQYF. The CDR3 coding sequence is TGCGCCAGCAGCCTGTCGGTCCCGGGACAGGGCGAGCAGTACTTC.